What follows describes a single T cell receptor beta chain. The sample originates from a study of T cell responses to AZD1222 COVID-19 vaccine. This CDR3 region has 14 residues. Germline V gene lookup returns CDR1 MDHEN and CDR2 SYDVKM. The V end was cut by 3 bases, the J end by 4 bases, with 9 bases between. TCRdb's copy holds only in-frame clones and misses some; the assay was immunoSEQ multiplex PCR. The data show roughly 66,000 clones, approximately 85% seen once. The TCR comes from an adult in good health. This rearrangement joins TRBV28 to TRBJ1-4; maybe TRBD1 (5 bases). Sample: peripheral blood, taken on day 0 of AZD1222 vaccination. CDR3 protein: CASSLEGYNEKLFF. CDR3 nucleotide sequence: TGTGCCAGCAGTTTGGAGGGGTATAATGAAAAACTGTTTTTT.